This TCR beta chain was found in a study of blood T cells in healthy people across ages. Then a second PCR, running about 6 to 12 cycles, was carried out with a sample-barcoded 5' primer and a J-beta primer mix. MiXCR was run by TCRdb on the 5' RACE reads, yielding one entry per CDR3 protein. Among around 800,000 distinct CDR3 sequences listed, roughly 24% were seen once. PBMCs, at least 6.5 million per sample, were isolated. The CDR3 runs to 14 residues. Per the germline V gene, CDR1 is SEHNR and CDR2 is FQNEAQ (reference sequence). The ends lost 8 bases at V and 1 base at J; junction bases unmatched: 5. These same records also appear under a second study, on T cells of mothers and their children. As that report states: Slightly higher, non-significant overlap characterized related mother-child pairs relative to unrelated pairs.

Material: blood. This chain joins TRBV7-9 and TRBJ1-2, with 9 bases fitting TRBD1. The receptor was isolated from a boy younger than 18 in good health. The CDR3, as DNA: TGTGCCAGCGGGACAGGGACGAGTAACTATGGCTACACCTTC. This translates into CASGTGTSNYGYTF. The variable domain in full, completed from reference TRBV7-9 and TRBJ1-2, reads DTGVSQNPRHKITKRGQNVTFRCDPISEHNRLYWYRQTLGQGPEFLTYFQNEAQLEKSRLLSDRFSAERPKGSFSTLEIQRTEQGDSAMYLCASGTGTSNYGYTFGSGTRLTVV.